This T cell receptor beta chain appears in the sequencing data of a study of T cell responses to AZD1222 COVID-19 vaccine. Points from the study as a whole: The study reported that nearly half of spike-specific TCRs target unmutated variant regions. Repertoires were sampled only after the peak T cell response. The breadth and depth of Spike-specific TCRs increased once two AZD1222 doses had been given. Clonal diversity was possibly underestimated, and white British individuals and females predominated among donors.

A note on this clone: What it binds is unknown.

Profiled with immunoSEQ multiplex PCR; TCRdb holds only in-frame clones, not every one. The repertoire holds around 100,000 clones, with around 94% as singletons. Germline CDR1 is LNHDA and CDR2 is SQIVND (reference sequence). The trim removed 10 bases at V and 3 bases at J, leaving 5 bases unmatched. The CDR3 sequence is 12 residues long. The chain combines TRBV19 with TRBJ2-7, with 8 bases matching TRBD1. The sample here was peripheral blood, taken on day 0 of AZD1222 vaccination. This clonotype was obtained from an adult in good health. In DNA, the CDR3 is TGTGCCACGGGGACAGGATACTACGAGCAGTACTTC. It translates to CATGTGYYEQYF.